A single sample is the source of the 23 T cell receptor beta chains below, sequenced in a study of control samples from healthy donors and cancer patients. Here immunoSEQ multiplex PCR was the method, and the copy in TCRdb shows in-frame clones only, minus some. The repertoire holds about 180,000 clones, with nearly 90% as singletons. The material sequenced was blood. All receptors come from a woman aged 50 to 60 in good health.

The chain has TRBV28 and TRBJ1-1; D is unresolved. CDR3 length: 13 amino acids. The germline CDR1 and CDR2 sequences are MDHEN and SYDVKM. V was cut by 2 bases and J by 4 bases, with 8 bases left in between. Here the CDR3 DNA reads TGTGCCAGCAGTTTAAAGGTAGGCACTGAAGCTTTCTTT. This gives the protein CASSLKVGTEAFF.

The chain joins TRBV7-9 to TRBJ2-1, with a weak D call TRBD2 (6 bases). The CDR3 covers 15 residues. The germline V gene has CDR1 SEHNR and CDR2 FQNEAQ (reference sequence). V lost 7 bases and J lost 7, with 20 bases in between. CDR3 region: CASNTWRGVQNEQFF. For the CDR3, the DNA is TGTGCCAGCAACACGTGGAGGGGAGTACAGAATGAGCAGTTCTTC.

The V gene is TRBV24-1, the J gene TRBJ1-5; 7 positions agree with TRBD1. Germline assignment: CDR1 KGHDR and CDR2 SFDVKD. The CDR3 extends over 13 amino acids. J lost 0 bases, V lost 10 bases, and 2 bases had no gene match. The chain's CDR3 is CATNRGSNQPQHF. The CDR3 DNA reads TGTGCCACTAACAGGGGTAGCAATCAGCCCCAGCATTTT.

V and J are TRBV6-5 and TRBJ2-7, with D tentatively TRBD2 (6 bases). Germline CDR1 MNHEY, CDR2 SVGAGI. This CDR3 has 13 residues. V was trimmed by 8 bases and J by 5 bases, leaving 16 bases between them. The CDR3 loop reads CASVLGGKNEQYF. Here the CDR3 DNA reads TGTGCCAGCGTACTCGGGGGAAAGAACGAGCAGTACTTC.

The chain is built from TRBV5-5 and TRBJ2-4; a possible D gene is TRBD2 (5 bases). Germline-derived CDR1 and CDR2 are SGHKS and YYEKEE (reference sequence). The CDR3 has 16 amino acids. V was clipped by 3 bases and J by 3 bases, with 16 bases between them. The CDR3 DNA is TGTGCCAGCAGCTACTCCGGCGGGCAGCTCAAAAACATTCAGTACTTC. Protein: CASSYSGGQLKNIQYF.

This chain connects TRBV18 to TRBJ2-3; either TRBD1 or TRBD2 may supply D (6 bases each). The V gene lost 1 base and the J gene lost 3 bases, with 17 bases spanning the gap. Looked up from germline, CDR1 is KGHSH and CDR2 is LQKENI. CDR3 length equals 17 residues. The DNA of the CDR3 is TGTGCCAGCTCACCACTTAAGAACAGAGGGGGGACAGATACGCAGTATTTT. Translating gives CASSPLKNRGGTDTQYF.

This CDR3 is CAIGGGTGYNEQFF. The CDR3 DNA reads TGTGCCATAGGTGGCGGGACAGGTTACAATGAGCAGTTCTTC. V is TRBV19 and J is TRBJ2-1, with 8 bases fitting TRBD1. This CDR3 region has 14 residues. Germline lookup yields CDR1 LNHDA and CDR2 SQIVND (reference sequence). V trimming: 10 bases; J trimming: 4 bases; junction bases outside the gene matches: 9. Variable domain in full (rest from reference TRBV19 and TRBJ2-1): DGGITQSPKYLFRKEGQNVTLSCEQNLNHDAMYWYRQDPGQGLRLIYYSQIVNDFQKGDIAEGYSVSREKKESFPLTVTSAQKNPTAFYLCAIGGGTGYNEQFFGPGTRLTVL.

This chain uses TRBV4-2 with TRBJ2-7; TRBD1 matches 8 bases. From germline, CDR1 is LGHNA and CDR2 YNFKEQ. V dropped 4 bases and J dropped 2; count of bases not matched to a gene: 4. This CDR3 region has 14 residues. The CDR3 DNA reads as TGTGCCAGCAGCCCAGGACAGGGCACCTACGAGCAGTACTTC. As protein: CASSPGQGTYEQYF.

This clone has just one count. V usage is TRBV4-1 and J usage is TRBJ2-1; 12 positions match TRBD2. The germline gives CDR1 MGHRA, CDR2 YSYEKL. J lost 0 bases, V lost 1 base, and 10 bases had no gene match. The length of the CDR3 is 20 residues. CDR3 coding DNA: TGCGCCAGCAGCCAAGCGGGGACTAGCGGGTATAAGCGCTCCTACAATGAGCAGTTCTTC. Translating gives CASSQAGTSGYKRSYNEQFF.

The chain employs TRBV10-3 and TRBJ2-5; 8 positions match TRBD2. V lost 3 bases to trimming and J lost 5 bases; unmatched junction nucleotides: 8. This CDR3 is built from 15 residues. CDR1 and CDR2 from the germline V gene are ENHRY and SYGVKD. The CDR3: CAISDGTRMMETQYF. CDR3 sequence (DNA): TGTGCCATCAGTGATGGGACTAGAATGATGGAGACCCAGTACTTC.

The rearrangement uses TRBV6-4 and TRBJ1-5; 7 nucleotides align to TRBD1. The junction had 3 bases not matched to a gene; V was cut back by 4 bases and J by 6 bases. The CDR3 loop spans 13 amino acids. Germline CDR1 reads MRHNA; CDR2 reads SNTAGT. CDR3 in amino acids: CASSGQGGQPQHF. Here the CDR3 DNA reads TGTGCCAGCAGTGGCCAGGGGGGTCAGCCCCAGCATTTT.

The V and J genes are TRBV18 and TRBJ2-7, with 7 bases matching TRBD1. CDR1 and CDR2 from the germline V gene are KGHSH and LQKENI. The CDR3 consists of 14 residues. The J segment lost 5 bases and the V segment lost 0 bases, leaving 4 bases of the junction unmatched. CDR3 residues: CASSPPDRRHEQYF. The CDR3 region has the DNA TGTGCCAGCTCACCACCGGACAGGCGCCACGAGCAGTACTTC.

J is TRBJ1-2 and V is TRBV27; D is possibly TRBD1 (6 bases). Trimming pared 6 bases from V and 4 bases from J, leaving 21 bases between. CDR1 is MNHEY and CDR2 is SMNVEV in the germline V gene (reference sequence). This CDR3 comprises 16 residues. The CDR3 sequence: CASSNLVSRGSYGYTF. In DNA, the CDR3 is TGTGCCAGCAGCAATTTAGTAAGCAGGGGTAGCTATGGCTACACCTTC.

J is TRBJ2-1 and V is TRBV28, with D possibly TRBD2 on 5 matching bases. The CDR3 runs 12 residues. Trimming removed 5 bases at V and 12 bases at J, with 14 bases between. Germline assignment: CDR1 MDHEN and CDR2 SYDVKM. The CDR3 loop reads CASSPRRLWQFF. In DNA form, the CDR3 reads TGTGCCAGCAGTCCCCGGAGGCTCTGGCAGTTCTTC.

V usage is TRBV7-2 and J usage is TRBJ2-1; D perhaps matches TRBD1 (5 bases). The V gene's germline CDR1 is SGHTA and CDR2 FQGNSA. The CDR3 has 16 amino acids. Trimming removed 5 bases from V and 5 bases from J, with 19 bases in between. CDR3 coding DNA: TGTGCCAGCAGCAACCCGGGCCCAGGGAACCACAATGAGCAGTTCTTC. Translated: CASSNPGPGNHNEQFF.

This clone showed up just once. The J gene is TRBJ2-5, the V gene TRBV15; weak D call: TRBD1 (6 bases). V lost 2 bases to trimming and J lost 4 bases, with 17 bases between them. The CDR3 has 16 amino acids. Germline values: CDR1 LNHNV, CDR2 YYDKDF (reference sequence). The CDR3 DNA follows: TGTGCCACCAGCAGATCCGGGACACCCGCGGGAGAGACCCAGTACTTC. Its protein is CATSRSGTPAGETQYF. The variable domain in full, with the rest retrieved from reference TRBV15 and TRBJ2-5, is DAMVIQNPRYQVTQFGKPVTLSCSQTLNHNVMYWYQQKSSQAPKLLFHYYDKDFNNEADTPDNFQSRRPNTSFCFLDIRSPGLGDTAMYLCATSRSGTPAGETQYFGPGTRLLVL.

The chain links TRBV7-2 to TRBJ1-3; tentatively, D is TRBD1 (5 bases). This CDR3 contains 16 residues. The V end was cut by 2 bases, the J end by 0 bases, with 11 bases between. Germline CDR1 and CDR2: SGHTA and FQGNSA. The CDR3 region has the DNA TGTGCCAGCAGCTTATGGGGCCAGTCCTCTGGAAACACCATATATTTT. Its protein product is CASSLWGQSSGNTIYF.

The chain uses TRBV16 and TRBJ1-2; TRBD1 aligns across 7 bases. After removal of 4 bases from V and 7 bases from J, the junction contained 3 bases not matched to a gene. Germline lookup yields CDR1 KGHSY and CDR2 FQNENV. CDR3 length equals 12 residues. The CDR3 DNA is TGTGCCAGCAGCCTCGACAGGGTTGGCTACACCTTC. Translation: CASSLDRVGYTF.

In its sample, this clone was seen once. The rearrangement joins TRBV19 to TRBJ2-5; 10 nucleotides align to TRBD1. The trim removed 8 bases at V and 1 base at J, leaving 1 base unmatched. Per germline, CDR1 LNHDA and CDR2 SQIVND (reference sequence). The CDR3 extends over 13 amino acids. The CDR3 loop reads CASGTGAQETQYF. The CDR3 DNA reads as TGTGCCAGTGGGACAGGGGCCCAAGAGACCCAGTACTTC. Filled out from reference TRBV19 and TRBJ2-5, the complete variable domain reads DGGITQSPKYLFRKEGQNVTLSCEQNLNHDAMYWYRQDPGQGLRLIYYSQIVNDFQKGDIAEGYSVSREKKESFPLTVTSAQKNPTAFYLCASGTGAQETQYFGPGTRLLVL.

The chain uses TRBV7-9 and TRBJ2-7; 7 nucleotides match TRBD1. The CDR3 runs to 14 residues. CDR1 is SEHNR and CDR2 is FQNEAQ in the germline V gene (reference sequence). The V gene end was trimmed by 5 bases and the J gene end by 1 base; junction bases not matched to a gene: 5. The CDR3 nucleotides read TGTGCCAGCAGCCCGGGACAGACGTCCTACGAGCAGTACTTC. This encodes CASSPGQTSYEQYF.

The J gene is TRBJ2-3, the V gene TRBV7-2; no reliable D call. CDR1 and CDR2 (germline): SGHTA, FQGNSA. This CDR3 has 14 residues. V was pared by 5 bases and J by 2 bases, with 11 bases between. The CDR3 DNA follows: TGTGCCAGCAGCCCGACCCTCACCACAGATACGCAGTATTTT. Translation gives CASSPTLTTDTQYF.

This chain's CDR3 is CASSYRGPSNEQFF. The CDR3 DNA is TGTGCCAGCAGTTACAGGGGGCCGAGTAATGAGCAGTTCTTC. The rearrangement uses TRBV6-6 and TRBJ2-1, with 7 bases identical to TRBD1. Trimming cost V 2 bases and J 7 bases; bases outside gene matches: 5. The CDR3 extends over 14 amino acids. From germline, CDR1 is MNHNY and CDR2 SVGAGI (reference sequence).

This chain links TRBV5-1 with TRBJ2-7; 10 positions match TRBD1. The trim removed 2 bases at V and 7 bases at J, leaving 9 bases unmatched. This CDR3 has 15 residues. Germline V gives CDR1 SGHRS, CDR2 YFSETQ. CDR3 nucleotide sequence: TGCGCCAGCAGCTTTTCCCCTGGGACAGGGGTTGAGCAGTACTTC. It is translated as CASSFSPGTGVEQYF. The variable domain in full, with the rest retrieved from reference TRBV5-1 and TRBJ2-7, is KAGVTQTPRYLIKTRGQQVTLSCSPISGHRSVSWYQQTPGQGLQFLFEYFSETQRNKGNFPGRFSGRQFSNSRSEMNVSTLELGDSALYLCASSFSPGTGVEQYFGPGTRLTVT.